The rows below give T cell receptor beta chains drawn from one sample of a study of regulatory T cells in long-lasting Graves disease. TCRdb reprocessed the multiplex PCR reads with MiXCR, giving one entry per CDR3 protein. There are about 560,000 distinct CDR3 sequences in the sample; 15% to 20% occur only once, and 9.5% to 15% lies in the top ten. The same data also went into a second study, on T cells in Graves' hyperthyroidism and ophthalmopathy.

Sample: peripheral blood mononuclear cells (PBMCs), taken at new diagnosis, from a patient treated with antithyroid drugs. The receptor source for this set is a young man with Graves disease. Both conserved end residues are part of each CDR3. Each record gives: J gene, V gene, CDR3 protein.

TRBJ1-5 | TRBV15 | CATSLNTGSDQPQHF
TRBJ2-7 | TRBV3-1 | CASSHGTGLSYEQYF
TRBJ2-1 | TRBV28 | CASSLGNGGNGQFF
TRBJ1-2 | TRBV24-1 | CATSDTDRYYGYTF
TRBJ1-1 | TRBV7-9 | CASSFRAGEMNTEAFF
TRBJ2-1 | TRBV7-3 | CASSPQWGAYNEQFF
TRBJ2-1 | TRBV11-1 | CASSFYICSAPEKTSGIDNEQFF
TRBJ2-7 | TRBV3-1 | CASSQGQGYEQYF
TRBJ2-7 | TRBV6-1 | CASRLGQGSYEQYF
TRBJ1-6 | TRBV3-1 | CASSQARRKALHF
TRBJ2-7 | TRBV2 | CASAQTRDRVSYEQYF
TRBJ1-2 | TRBV27 | CASPTPPHRQESGYTF
TRBJ2-7 | TRBV5-6 | CASSQLAGGGYEQYF
TRBJ2-1 | TRBV15 | CATREGQGNKVDEQFF
TRBJ2-1 | TRBV14 | CASSQDRASGLYNEQFF
TRBJ1-5 | TRBV20-1 | CSARPRGGGNQPQHF
TRBJ1-3 | TRBV30 | CASSTSSGNTIYF
TRBJ2-7 | TRBV29-1 | CSVGPRRWLGEQYF
TRBJ2-7 | TRBV2 | CASSEATRGDEQYF
TRBJ1-2 | TRBV24-1 | CATSDSLGGRLYGYTF
TRBJ2-1 | TRBV5-1 | CASSQQLSGRANEQFF
TRBJ2-7 | TRBV28 | CASSHPGQLYEQYF
TRBJ2-7 | TRBV7-2 | CASRIAGGSYEQYF
TRBJ1-1 | TRBV7-9 | CASSSSGAPEAFF
TRBJ1-2 | TRBV27 | CASSSNIRTANNYGYTF
TRBJ2-1 | TRBV4-1 | CASSQEGDLGPRVEQFF
TRBJ2-1 | TRBV29-1 | CSTGPEYEQFF
TRBJ2-1 | TRBV20-1 | CSNTHASGPNNEQFF
TRBJ2-5 | TRBV3-1 | CASSQDSLQEAQYF
TRBJ2-1 | TRBV5-5 | CASSFGLAGGTGFF
TRBJ2-1 | TRBV12-3/TRBV12-4 | CASNLRGSYNEQFF
TRBJ2-3 | TRBV20-1 | CSATGLAGAGLTDTQYF
TRBJ2-1 | TRBV12-3/TRBV12-4 | CASSGGPRDEQFF
TRBJ2-1 | TRBV10-3 | CAISEGGSSYNEQFF
TRBJ2-5 | TRBV11-2 | CASSPGTAEGETQYF
TRBJ1-5 | TRBV6-1 | CASSGTVAQGAWDQPQHF
TRBJ1-2 | TRBV19 | CASSGNRGRGAGGGYTF
TRBJ1-3 | TRBV5-5 | CASSLAVGSGNTIYF
TRBJ2-2 | TRBV2 | CASSEWVLAGSGGELFF
TRBJ2-1 | TRBV12-3/TRBV12-4 | CASSFRERPWNEQFF
TRBJ2-7 | TRBV5-1 | CASISPGSSYEQYF
TRBJ1-4 | TRBV7-9 | CASTPTSGGANEKLFF
TRBJ2-2 | TRBV3-1 | CASSLTWELFF
TRBJ2-1 | TRBV7-9 | CASSLGGLAYNEQFF
TRBJ1-1 | TRBV3-1 | CASAKGDTEAFF
TRBJ2-7 | TRBV28 | CASSSSGSKWAYF
TRBJ1-1 | TRBV7-3 | CASSLTGTANTEAFF
TRBJ2-7 | TRBV20-1 | CSTALRGYEQYF
TRBJ2-5 | TRBV12-3/TRBV12-4 | CASSLSAGGQETQYF
TRBJ2-2 | TRBV28 | CASSPGADRGRGTGELFF